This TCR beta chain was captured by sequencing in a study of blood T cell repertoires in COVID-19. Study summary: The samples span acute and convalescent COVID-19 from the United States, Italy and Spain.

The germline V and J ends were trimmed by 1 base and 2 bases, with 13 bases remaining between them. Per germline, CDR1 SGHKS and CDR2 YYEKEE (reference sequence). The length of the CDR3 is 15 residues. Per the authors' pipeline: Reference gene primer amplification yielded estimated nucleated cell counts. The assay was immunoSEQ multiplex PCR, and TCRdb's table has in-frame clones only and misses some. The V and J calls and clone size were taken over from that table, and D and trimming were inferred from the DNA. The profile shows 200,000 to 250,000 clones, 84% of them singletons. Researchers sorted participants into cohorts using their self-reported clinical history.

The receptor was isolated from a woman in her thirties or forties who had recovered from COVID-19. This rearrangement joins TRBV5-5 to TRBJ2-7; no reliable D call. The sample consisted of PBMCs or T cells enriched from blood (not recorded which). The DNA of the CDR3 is TGTGCCAGCAGCTTGACGAGCCTAGGCACCTACGAGCAGTACTTC. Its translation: CASSLTSLGTYEQYF.